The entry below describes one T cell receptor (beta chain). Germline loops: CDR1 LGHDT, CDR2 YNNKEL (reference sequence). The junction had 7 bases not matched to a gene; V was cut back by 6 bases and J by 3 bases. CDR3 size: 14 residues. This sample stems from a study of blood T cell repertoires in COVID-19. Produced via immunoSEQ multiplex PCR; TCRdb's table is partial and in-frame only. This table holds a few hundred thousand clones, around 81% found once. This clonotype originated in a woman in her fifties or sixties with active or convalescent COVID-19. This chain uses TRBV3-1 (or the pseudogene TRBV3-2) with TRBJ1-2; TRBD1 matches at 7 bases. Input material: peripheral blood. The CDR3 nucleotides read TGTGCCAGCAGGGGACAGTCGATGGACTATGGCTACACCTTC. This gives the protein CASRGQSMDYGYTF.